The 9 T cell receptor beta chains below all came from one sample that was sequenced in a study of CD8+CD57+ T cells in acquired aplastic anemia. Profiling that covered TCR beta VDJ and CDR3 relied on genomic DNA as its template. TCRdb ran MiXCR on the reads and lists one entry per CDR3 protein. The sample holds 150,000 to 200,000 distinct CDR3 sequences; over 60% are singletons and the top ten take about half. The specimen was sorted CD4+, CD8+, or CD8+CD57+ T cells (not recorded which) from PBMCs. All receptors derive from a human donor with severe aplastic anemia or a healthy control (not recorded which).

The chain combines TRBV20-1 with TRBJ2-7, with a possible D match to TRBD2 (7 bases). Trimming pared 3 bases from V and 3 bases from J, leaving 21 bases between. The CDR3 is 16 amino acids. Germline loops: CDR1 DFQATT, CDR2 SNEGSKA (reference sequence). In nucleotides, the CDR3 is TGCAGTGCTAGCGACCTTAAGGGGGGGAACTACTACGAGCAGTACTTC. This translates into CSASDLKGGNYYEQYF.

J is TRBJ2-3 and V is TRBV20-1, with 14 bases fitting TRBD2. Germline lookup yields CDR1 DFQATT and CDR2 SNEGSKA (reference sequence). The CDR3 spans 16 residues. In DNA form, the CDR3 reads TGCAGCGCCGAGGGGACTAGCGGGGGCGGCACAGATACGCAGTATTTT. It specifies CSAEGTSGGGTDTQYF.

The chain recombines TRBV29-1 with TRBJ1-2, with D possibly matching TRBD1 (5 bases). The CDR3 is 14 residues long. Between the trimmed V and J ends, which lost 6 bases and 4 bases, there was a span of 18 bases. Germline lookup yields CDR1 SQVTM and CDR2 ANQGSEA. CDR3 sequence reads: CSVGVGGESYGYTF. The CDR3 coding sequence is TGCAGCGTGGGAGTGGGAGGGGAGAGCTATGGCTACACCTTC.

This clonotype was counted ten times or more. The chain combines TRBV6-6 with TRBJ1-1; D gene ambiguous. V gave up 4 bases and J gave up 4 bases, with 13 bases separating them. Germline CDR1 MNHNY, CDR2 SVGAGI (reference sequence). This CDR3 is 14 amino acids long. The CDR3: CASSFTAAGTEAFF. The CDR3 DNA is TGTGCCAGCAGTTTTACGGCGGCGGGCACTGAAGCTTTCTTT.

The chain joins TRBV2 to TRBJ2-1, with 7 nucleotides matching TRBD2. The ends lost 7 bases at V and 9 bases at J; junction bases unmatched: 9. Germline loops: CDR1 SNHLY, CDR2 FYNNEI. The CDR3 totals 13 residues. The CDR3 protein is CASKSGTSREQFF. Written as DNA, the CDR3 is TGTGCCAGCAAAAGCGGGACCTCGCGTGAGCAGTTCTTC.

In this sample, this clonotype turned up a few times. V is TRBV10-2 and J is TRBJ2-7; 9 bases match TRBD1. The CDR3 extends over 14 amino acids. Per the germline V gene, CDR1 is WSHSY and CDR2 is SAAADI. The junction had 5 bases not matched to a gene; V was cut back by 6 bases and J by 2 bases. The CDR3 here is CASRTGQGTYEQYF. The CDR3, as DNA: TGCGCCAGCAGAACGGGACAGGGAACCTACGAGCAGTACTTC.

The genes are TRBV28 and TRBJ2-2, with D possibly being TRBD2 (6 bases). CDR3 length: 15 residues. V lost 2 bases and J lost 4, with 11 bases in between. The germline CDR1 and CDR2 sequences are MDHEN and SYDVKM. This chain's CDR3 is CASSLRQGGTGELFF. The CDR3 bases are TGTGCCAGCAGTTTAAGGCAGGGAGGCACCGGGGAGCTGTTTTTT.

This chain connects TRBV7-9 to TRBJ1-5; the match to TRBD1 covers 7 bases. The V gene end was trimmed by 1 base and the J gene end by 7 bases; junction bases not matched to a gene: 7. The CDR3 is 15 residues long. The germline V gene has CDR1 SEHNR and CDR2 FQNEAQ (reference sequence). CDR3 protein: CASSLGGRGGQPQHF. The CDR3 DNA reads as TGTGCCAGCAGCTTAGGCGGCAGGGGGGGACAGCCCCAGCATTTT.

This clonotype was recorded at least ten times. This chain joins TRBV19 and TRBJ1-6; D unresolved. Germline assignment: CDR1 LNHDA and CDR2 SQIVND (reference sequence). V shed 6 bases and J shed 5 bases, with 17 bases lying between them. The CDR3 is 16 residues long. CDR3 region: CASSPVTGPNNSPLHF. The CDR3 bases are TGTGCCAGTAGCCCAGTAACCGGGCCGAATAATTCACCCCTCCACTTT. The variable domain in full, with the rest retrieved from reference TRBV19 and TRBJ1-6, is DGGITQSPKYLFRKEGQNVTLSCEQNLNHDAMYWYRQDPGQGLRLIYYSQIVNDFQKGDIAEGYSVSREKKESFPLTVTSAQKNPTAFYLCASSPVTGPNNSPLHFGNGTRLTVT.